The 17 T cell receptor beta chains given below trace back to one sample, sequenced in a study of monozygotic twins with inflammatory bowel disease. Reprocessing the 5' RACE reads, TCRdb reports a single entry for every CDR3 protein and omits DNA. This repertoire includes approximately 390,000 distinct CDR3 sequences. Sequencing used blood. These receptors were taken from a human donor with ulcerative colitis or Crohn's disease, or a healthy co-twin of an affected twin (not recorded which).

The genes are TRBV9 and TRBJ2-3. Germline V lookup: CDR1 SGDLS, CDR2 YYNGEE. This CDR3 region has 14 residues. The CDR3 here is CASSVDGSYNTQYF.

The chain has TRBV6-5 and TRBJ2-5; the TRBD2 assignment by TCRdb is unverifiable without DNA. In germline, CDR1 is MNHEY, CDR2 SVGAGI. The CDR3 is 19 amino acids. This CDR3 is CASSYSEEEAVGNRETQYF.

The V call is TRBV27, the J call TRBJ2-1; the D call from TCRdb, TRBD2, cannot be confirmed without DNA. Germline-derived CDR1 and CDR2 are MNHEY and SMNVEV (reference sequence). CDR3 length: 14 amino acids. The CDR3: CASRTRAGHNEQFF.

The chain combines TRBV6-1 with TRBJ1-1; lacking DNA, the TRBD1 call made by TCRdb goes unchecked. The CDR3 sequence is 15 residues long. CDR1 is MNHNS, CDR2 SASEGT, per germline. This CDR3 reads CASREDETGETEAFF.

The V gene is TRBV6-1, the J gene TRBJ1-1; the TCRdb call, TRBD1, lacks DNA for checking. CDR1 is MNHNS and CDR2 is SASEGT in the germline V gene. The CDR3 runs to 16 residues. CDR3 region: CASTDRGFPLNTEAFF.

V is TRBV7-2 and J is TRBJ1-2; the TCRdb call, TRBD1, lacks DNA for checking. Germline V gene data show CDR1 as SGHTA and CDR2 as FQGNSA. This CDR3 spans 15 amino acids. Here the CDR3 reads CASSIAPGVNYGYTF.

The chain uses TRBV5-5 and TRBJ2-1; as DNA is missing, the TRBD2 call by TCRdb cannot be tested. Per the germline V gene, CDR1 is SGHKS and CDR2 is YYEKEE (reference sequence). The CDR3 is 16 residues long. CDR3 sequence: CASSPHSSTNYNEQFF.

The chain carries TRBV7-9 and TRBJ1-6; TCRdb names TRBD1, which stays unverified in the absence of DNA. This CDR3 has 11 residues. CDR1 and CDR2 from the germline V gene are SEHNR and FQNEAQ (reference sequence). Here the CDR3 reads CASSLTGSLHF. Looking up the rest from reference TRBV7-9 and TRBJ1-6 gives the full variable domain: DTGVSQNPRHKITKRGQNVTFRCDPISEHNRLYWYRQTLGQGPEFLTYFQNEAQLEKSRLLSDRFSAERPKGSFSTLEIQRTEQGDSAMYLCASSLTGSLHFGNGTRLTVT.

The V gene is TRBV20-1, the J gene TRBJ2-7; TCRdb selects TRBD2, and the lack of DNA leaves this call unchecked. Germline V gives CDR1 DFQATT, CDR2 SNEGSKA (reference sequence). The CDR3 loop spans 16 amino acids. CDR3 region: CSAGRLGTTISYEQYF.

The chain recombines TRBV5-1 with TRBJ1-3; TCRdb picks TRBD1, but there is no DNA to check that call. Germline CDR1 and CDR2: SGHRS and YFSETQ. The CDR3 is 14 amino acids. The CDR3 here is CASSLEGGGNTIYF. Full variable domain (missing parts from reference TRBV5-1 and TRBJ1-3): KAGVTQTPRYLIKTRGQQVTLSCSPISGHRSVSWYQQTPGQGLQFLFEYFSETQRNKGNFPGRFSGRQFSNSRSEMNVSTLELGDSALYLCASSLEGGGNTIYFGEGSWLTVV.

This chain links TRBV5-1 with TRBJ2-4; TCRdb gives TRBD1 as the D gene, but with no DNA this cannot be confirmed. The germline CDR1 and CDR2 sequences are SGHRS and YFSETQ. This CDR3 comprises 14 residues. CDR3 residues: CASSPPSESNIQYF.

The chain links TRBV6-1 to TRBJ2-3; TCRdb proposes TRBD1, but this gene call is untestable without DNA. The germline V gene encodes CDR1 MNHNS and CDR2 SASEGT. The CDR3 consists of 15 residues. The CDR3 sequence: CASSNTGSGTDTQYF.

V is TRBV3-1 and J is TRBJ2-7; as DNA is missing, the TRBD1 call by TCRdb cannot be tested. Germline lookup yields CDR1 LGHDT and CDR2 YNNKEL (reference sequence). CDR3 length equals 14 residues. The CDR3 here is CASSQDSQRTEQYF.

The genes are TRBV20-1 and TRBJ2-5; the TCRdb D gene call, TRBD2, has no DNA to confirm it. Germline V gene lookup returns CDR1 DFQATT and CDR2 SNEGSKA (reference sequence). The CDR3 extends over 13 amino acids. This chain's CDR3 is CSASVAGVGTQYF.

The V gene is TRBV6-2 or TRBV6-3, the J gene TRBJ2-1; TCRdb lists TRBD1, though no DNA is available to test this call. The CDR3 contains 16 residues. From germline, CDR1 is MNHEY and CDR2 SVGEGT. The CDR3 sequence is CASRHIAALSLLRKFF.

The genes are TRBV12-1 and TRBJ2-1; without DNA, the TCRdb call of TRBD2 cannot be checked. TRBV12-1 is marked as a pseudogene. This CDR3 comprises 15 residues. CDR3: CASSLLAGPFNEQFF.

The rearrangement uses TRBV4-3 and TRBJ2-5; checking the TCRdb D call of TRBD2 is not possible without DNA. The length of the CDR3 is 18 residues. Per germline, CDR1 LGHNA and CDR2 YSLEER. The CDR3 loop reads CASSHRRDWRGSQETQYF.